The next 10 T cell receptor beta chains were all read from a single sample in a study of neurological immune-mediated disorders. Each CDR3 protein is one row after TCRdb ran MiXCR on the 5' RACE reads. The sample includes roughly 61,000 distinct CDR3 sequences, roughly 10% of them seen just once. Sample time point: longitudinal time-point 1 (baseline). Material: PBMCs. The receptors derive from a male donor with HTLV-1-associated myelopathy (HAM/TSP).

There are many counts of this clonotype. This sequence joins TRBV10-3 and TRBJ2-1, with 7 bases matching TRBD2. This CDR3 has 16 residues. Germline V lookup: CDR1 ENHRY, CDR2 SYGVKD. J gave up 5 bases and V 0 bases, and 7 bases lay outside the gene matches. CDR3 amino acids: CAISESLASGDNEQFF. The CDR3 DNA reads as TGTGCCATCAGTGAGTCCTTGGCGAGCGGGGACAATGAGCAGTTCTTC.

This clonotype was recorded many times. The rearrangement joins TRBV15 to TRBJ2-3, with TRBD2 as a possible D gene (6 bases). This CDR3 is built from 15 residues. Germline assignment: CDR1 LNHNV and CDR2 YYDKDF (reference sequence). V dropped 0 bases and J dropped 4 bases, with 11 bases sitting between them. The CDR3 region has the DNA TGTGCCACCAGCAGAGATTGGGGGGACGCAGATACGCAGTATTTT. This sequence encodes CATSRDWGDADTQYF.

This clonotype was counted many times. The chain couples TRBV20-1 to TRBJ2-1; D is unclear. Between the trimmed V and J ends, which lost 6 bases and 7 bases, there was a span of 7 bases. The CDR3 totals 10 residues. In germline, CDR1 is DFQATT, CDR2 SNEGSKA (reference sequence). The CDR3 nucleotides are TGCAGTGCCGGACGTAATGAGCAGTTCTTC. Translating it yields CSAGRNEQFF.

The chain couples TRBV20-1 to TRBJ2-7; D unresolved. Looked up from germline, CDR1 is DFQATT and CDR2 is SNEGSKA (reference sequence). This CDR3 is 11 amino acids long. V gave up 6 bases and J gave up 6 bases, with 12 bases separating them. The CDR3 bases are TGCAGTGCCGCCACCGGCCGCGAGCAGTACTTC. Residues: CSAATGREQYF.

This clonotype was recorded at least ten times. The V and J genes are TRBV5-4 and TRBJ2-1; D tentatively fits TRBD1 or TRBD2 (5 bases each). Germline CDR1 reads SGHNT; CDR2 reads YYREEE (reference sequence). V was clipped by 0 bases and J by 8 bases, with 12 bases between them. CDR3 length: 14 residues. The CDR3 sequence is CASSLVGPMDEQFF. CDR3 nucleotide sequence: TGTGCCAGCAGCTTGGTGGGACCGATGGATGAGCAGTTCTTC.

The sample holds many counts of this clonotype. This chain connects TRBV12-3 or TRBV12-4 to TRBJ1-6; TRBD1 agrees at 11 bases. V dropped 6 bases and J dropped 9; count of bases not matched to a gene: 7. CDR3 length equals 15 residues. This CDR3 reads CASSGTGGIGSPLHF. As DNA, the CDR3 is TGTGCCAGCAGCGGGACAGGGGGAATAGGTTCACCCCTCCACTTT.

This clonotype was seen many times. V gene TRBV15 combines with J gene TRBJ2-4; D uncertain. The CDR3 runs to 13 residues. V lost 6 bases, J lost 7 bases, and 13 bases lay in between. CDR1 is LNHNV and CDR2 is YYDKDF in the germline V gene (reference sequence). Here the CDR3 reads CATRPPLSNIQYF. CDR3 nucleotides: TGTGCCACCAGACCACCTTTGTCCAACATTCAGTACTTC.

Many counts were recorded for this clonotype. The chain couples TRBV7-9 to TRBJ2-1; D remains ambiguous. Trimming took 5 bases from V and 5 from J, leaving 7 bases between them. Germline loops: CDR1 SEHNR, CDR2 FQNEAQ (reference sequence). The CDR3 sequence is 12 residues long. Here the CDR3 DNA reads TGTGCCAGCAGCCTTACCGACAATGAGCAGTTCTTC. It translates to CASSLTDNEQFF. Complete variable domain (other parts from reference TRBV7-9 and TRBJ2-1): DTGVSQNPRHKITKRGQNVTFRCDPISEHNRLYWYRQTLGQGPEFLTYFQNEAQLEKSRLLSDRFSAERPKGSFSTLEIQRTEQGDSAMYLCASSLTDNEQFFGPGTRLTVL.

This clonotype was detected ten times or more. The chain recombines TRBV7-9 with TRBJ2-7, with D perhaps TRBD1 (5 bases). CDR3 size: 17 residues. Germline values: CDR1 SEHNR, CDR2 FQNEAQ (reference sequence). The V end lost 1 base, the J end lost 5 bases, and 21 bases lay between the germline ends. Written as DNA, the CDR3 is TGTGCCAGCAGCTTAGGGGTCGGTGCAGGGATGCACCACGAGCAGTACTTC. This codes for CASSLGVGAGMHHEQYF.

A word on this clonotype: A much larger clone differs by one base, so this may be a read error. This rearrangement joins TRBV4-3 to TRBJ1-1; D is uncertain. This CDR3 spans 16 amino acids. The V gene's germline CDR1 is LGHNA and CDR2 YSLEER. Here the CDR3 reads CAISQDPTPINTEAFF. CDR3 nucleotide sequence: TGCGCCATCAGCCAAGATCCAACGCCGATAAACACTGAAGCTTTCTTT.